This T cell receptor (beta chain) was retrieved from a study of T cells after posttransplantation cyclophosphamide. The data were produced by immunoSEQ multiplex PCR, yet TCRdb's version contains in-frame clones alone and is incomplete. Listed for the sample are about 38,000 clones, none seen a single time. Study results and limitations: TRB overlap between skin or GI tissue T cells and blood was limited.

This clone was recorded many times. The antigen is unknown. The CDR3 is 15 amino acids. Trimming took off 2 bases at V and 1 base at J, with 10 bases between the two ends. Germline V gives CDR1 SGDLS, CDR2 YYNGEE. The specimen sequenced was PBMCs. The clonotype comes from a man between 25 and 39 years old in good health and a related stem cell transplant donor. The chain links TRBV9 to TRBJ2-1; maybe TRBD2 (5 bases). The CDR3 DNA is TGTGCCAGCAGCGTTGGTCGGGGTTCCTACAATGAGCAGTTCTTC. This translates into CASSVGRGSYNEQFF.